Listed here are 21 T cell receptor beta chains from one sample, sequenced in a study of T-cell reconstitution after alpha-beta-depleted transplantation in children. Construction of the TCRbeta library involved unique molecular identifiers. TCRdb ran MiXCR on the PCR reads and lists one entry per CDR3 protein. The sample has 500,000 or so distinct CDR3 sequences, roughly 11% seen once. The sample here was PBMCs, mostly from graft donor cells, taken 180 days after TCRalphabeta/CD19-depleted stem cell transplant. The source is a female patient aged 2-9 years who had a stem cell transplant for aplastic anemia, so the T cells may come from the graft donor.

This clonotype was observed a handful of times. The V gene is TRBV2, the J gene TRBJ2-2, with a weak D call TRBD2 (6 bases). The V end lost 1 base, the J end lost 6 bases, and 12 bases lay between the germline ends. The CDR3 sequence is 15 residues long. Germline assignment: CDR1 SNHLY and CDR2 FYNNEI. The CDR3 nucleotides are TGTGCCAGCAGTGAAGTTGGGGGGAGCTCCGGGGAGCTGTTTTTT. This sequence encodes CASSEVGGSSGELFF.

This clonotype was recorded a few times. The chain carries TRBV20-1 and TRBJ1-2; D may be TRBD1 (6 bases). CDR3 length: 14 amino acids. V shed 5 bases and J shed 4 bases, with 17 bases lying between them. CDR1 DFQATT and CDR2 SNEGSKA come from the germline V gene (reference sequence). The chain's CDR3 is CSALKTGGSYGYTF. DNA of the CDR3: TGCAGTGCTCTTAAGACGGGGGGCAGCTATGGCTACACCTTC.

The sample holds many counts of this clonotype. The chain combines TRBV29-1 with TRBJ2-1; D ambiguous. V lost 4 bases and J lost 4, with 5 bases in between. Germline lookup yields CDR1 SQVTM and CDR2 ANQGSEA. The CDR3 runs 11 residues. CDR3 sequence: CSVVFYNEQFF. The CDR3 nucleotides are TGCAGCGTTGTCTTTTACAATGAGCAGTTCTTC.

The V and J genes are TRBV6-5 and TRBJ1-2; a weak D match, TRBD1 (6 bases). From germline, CDR1 is MNHEY and CDR2 SVGAGI. V was clipped by 5 bases and J by 6 bases, with 10 bases between them. This CDR3 has 12 residues. Here the CDR3 DNA reads TGTGCCAGCAGTCACAGGGATGATGGCTACACCTTC. This gives the protein CASSHRDDGYTF.

This chain connects TRBV21-1 to TRBJ2-7; no DNA check was done on the table's D call, TRBD1. TRBV21-1 is noted as a pseudogene. This CDR3 spans 17 amino acids. The CDR3 bases are TGTGCCAGCAGCCTTAGGACAGGGGGCGAGGGTACCCACGAGCAGTACGTC. Its protein is CASSLRTGGEGTHEQYV.

Comments on this clonotype: A much larger clone lies one base from this, so it may be a read error. This chain uses TRBV20-1 with TRBJ2-4, with D hard to call. There are 14 residues in the CDR3. The germline V gene has CDR1 DFQATT and CDR2 SNEGSKA (reference sequence). The CDR3 DNA is TGCAGTGCTAGAACGGGCTCAGCCAAAAACAGTCAGTACTTC. As protein: CSARTGSAKNSQYF.

This rearrangement joins TRBV4-1 to TRBJ2-1, with 8 bases identical to TRBD2. The CDR3 contains 17 residues. Germline CDR1 reads MGHRA; CDR2 reads YSYEKL. The ends lost 1 base at V and 0 bases at J; junction bases unmatched: 5. CDR3 region: CASSQGAGVASYNEQFF. The CDR3 DNA reads as TGCGCCAGCAGCCAAGGAGCGGGAGTGGCCTCCTACAATGAGCAGTTCTTC.

CDR3 sequence reads: CSAGHSNQPQHF. The DNA for the CDR3 is TGCAGTGCTGGACACAGCAATCAGCCCCAGCATTTT. V is TRBV20-1 and J is TRBJ1-5, with D perhaps matching TRBD1 (5 bases). The V and J ends lost 5 bases and 1 base respectively, with 6 bases between them. Germline CDR1 is DFQATT and CDR2 is SNEGSKA (reference sequence). The CDR3 consists of 12 residues.

The chain has TRBV5-1 and TRBJ2-7; D assignment may be TRBD1 or TRBD2 (5 bases each). Germline V gives CDR1 SGHRS, CDR2 YFSETQ. The CDR3 length is 13 residues. The V end lost 3 bases, the J end lost 4 bases, and 11 bases lay between the germline ends. The DNA of the CDR3 is TGCGCCAGCAGCTCGGGGACCGAGTACGAGCAGTACTTC. Translated: CASSSGTEYEQYF. The whole variable domain, filled in from reference TRBV5-1 and TRBJ2-7, reads KAGVTQTPRYLIKTRGQQVTLSCSPISGHRSVSWYQQTPGQGLQFLFEYFSETQRNKGNFPGRFSGRQFSNSRSEMNVSTLELGDSALYLCASSSGTEYEQYFGPGTRLTVT.

This clonotype has only a few counts. The chain couples TRBV9 to TRBJ2-2, with TRBD2 identical over 13 bases. The CDR3 length is 19 residues. V shed 3 bases and J 6 bases; nucleotides not matched to a gene: 14. Germline assignment: CDR1 SGDLS and CDR2 YYNGEE. The CDR3 is CASSGGLGTSGKFAGELFF. CDR3 sequence (DNA): TGTGCCAGCAGCGGGGGCCTCGGGACTAGCGGGAAGTTTGCCGGGGAGCTGTTTTTT.

This chain uses TRBV6-2 or TRBV6-3 with TRBJ1-2; no clear D gene. The CDR3 runs 21 residues. V lost 2 bases and J lost 6, with 34 bases in between. Germline V gene lookup returns CDR1 MNHEY and CDR2 SVGEGT. In DNA, the CDR3 is TGTGCCAGCAGTTACGGCCCACTTATCAAATCCAAGACTGTAGGTGTTAATGGCTACACCTTC. Amino acids: CASSYGPLIKSKTVGVNGYTF.

This clonotype was counted a few times. This CDR3 reads CASSETSFGSALNEQFF. The CDR3, as DNA: TGTGCCAGCAGCGAAACTAGTTTCGGGAGTGCCTTAAATGAGCAGTTCTTC. The chain uses TRBV11-2 and TRBJ2-1, with a weak D call TRBD2 (6 bases). The CDR3 consists of 17 residues. Trimming cost V 5 bases and J 7 bases, with 24 bases left between them. CDR1 SGHAT and CDR2 FQNNGV come from the germline V gene.

The V gene is TRBV24-1, the J gene TRBJ2-1; maybe TRBD1 (5 bases). CDR1 is KGHDR and CDR2 is SFDVKD in the germline V gene. This CDR3 spans 16 amino acids. V lost 4 bases and J 4 bases, leaving 16 bases between the germline ends. This chain's CDR3 is CATSDHRLSIYNEQFF. The DNA for the CDR3 is TGTGCCACCAGTGACCACAGGCTGTCAATTTACAATGAGCAGTTCTTC.

This chain uses TRBV19 with TRBJ2-1, with TRBD2 identical over 8 bases. With V trimmed by 3 bases and J by 4 bases, 11 bases remained unmatched. The CDR3 loop spans 17 amino acids. The germline V gene encodes CDR1 LNHDA and CDR2 SQIVND (reference sequence). The CDR3 is CASSMFSGLASYNEQFF. The CDR3 DNA is TGTGCCAGTAGTATGTTTTCTGGACTAGCCTCTTACAATGAGCAGTTCTTC.

V is TRBV20-1 and J is TRBJ2-1; D not certain. Germline CDR1 reads DFQATT; CDR2 reads SNEGSKA (reference sequence). Deletions cut 2 bases from V and 9 bases from J, with 17 bases between. The CDR3 contains 14 residues. Here the CDR3 reads CSARRWTLTSEQFF. The CDR3 region has the DNA TGCAGTGCTAGAAGGTGGACCCTCACAAGTGAGCAGTTCTTC.

In its sample, this clonotype was seen a few times. This chain links TRBV7-2 with TRBJ1-6; tentative D call: TRBD1 (5 bases). The CDR3 totals 15 residues. Trimming shortened V by 4 bases and J by 7 bases, and 14 bases separated the two germline ends. Germline-derived CDR1 and CDR2 are SGHTA and FQGNSA. The CDR3 nucleotides are TGTGCCAGCAGCTACCGGACGGGGGAGAATTCACCCCTCCACTTT. It translates to CASSYRTGENSPLHF.

This clonotype was observed at least ten times. The chain uses TRBV7-9 and TRBJ2-7; no reliable D call. Trimming took off 5 bases at V and 6 bases at J, with 14 bases between the two ends. This CDR3 has 13 residues. CDR1 is SEHNR, CDR2 FQNEAQ, per germline (reference sequence). Here the CDR3 reads CASSLTTLGEQYF. CDR3 nucleotide sequence: TGTGCCAGCAGCCTAACCACCCTAGGCGAGCAGTACTTC.

CDR3 sequence (DNA): TGTGCCACAGGAGAAACTAATGAAAAACTGTTTTTT. Its translation: CATGETNEKLFF. V gene TRBV24-1 combines with J gene TRBJ1-4; D not certain. V was trimmed by 10 bases and J by 1 base, leaving 6 bases between them. Germline V CDR1 and CDR2: KGHDR, SFDVKD. This CDR3 comprises 12 residues.

The CDR3 DNA reads TGCGCCAGCAGCGAGGAGGATCTTAAGAGGGAGACCCAGTACTTC. Translation gives CASSEEDLKRETQYF. This chain joins TRBV4-3 and TRBJ2-5, with TRBD2 as a possible D gene (5 bases). The germline V gene encodes CDR1 LGHNA and CDR2 YSLEER. Trimming took 5 bases from V and 5 from J, leaving 18 bases between them. The CDR3 is 15 residues long.

In its sample, this clonotype was seen a few times. The gene calls are TRBV28 and TRBJ1-4; no clear D. V lost 5 bases and J lost 5, with 24 bases in between. Germline V gives CDR1 MDHEN, CDR2 SYDVKM. This CDR3 has 18 amino acids. Here the CDR3 DNA reads TGTGCCAGCAGTCCCCCGGCCAGGCGCGCCTCTTGGAATGAAAAACTGTTTTTT. Amino acids: CASSPPARRASWNEKLFF.

In its sample, this clonotype was seen a few times. V is TRBV28 and J is TRBJ2-7; 9 positions agree with TRBD1. The germline V gene encodes CDR1 MDHEN and CDR2 SYDVKM. V gave up 5 bases and J gave up 6 bases; unmatched junction bases: 14. The CDR3 covers 16 residues. The CDR3 region has the DNA TGTGCCAGCAGTAGATCCCCCCTCACAGGGGGCGTCGAGCAGTACTTC. Translation gives CASSRSPLTGGVEQYF.